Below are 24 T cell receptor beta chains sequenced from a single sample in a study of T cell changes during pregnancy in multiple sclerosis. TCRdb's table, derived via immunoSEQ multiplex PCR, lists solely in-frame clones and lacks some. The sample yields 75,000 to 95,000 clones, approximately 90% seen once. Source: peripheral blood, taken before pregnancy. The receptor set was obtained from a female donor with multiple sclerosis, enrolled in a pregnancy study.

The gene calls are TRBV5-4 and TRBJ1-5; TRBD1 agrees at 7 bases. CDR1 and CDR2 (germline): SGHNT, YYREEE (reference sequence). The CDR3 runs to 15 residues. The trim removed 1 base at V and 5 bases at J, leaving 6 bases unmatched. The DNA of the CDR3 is TGTGCCAGCAGCTTGTTTGGGGACAGCCATCAGCCCCAGCATTTT. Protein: CASSLFGDSHQPQHF.

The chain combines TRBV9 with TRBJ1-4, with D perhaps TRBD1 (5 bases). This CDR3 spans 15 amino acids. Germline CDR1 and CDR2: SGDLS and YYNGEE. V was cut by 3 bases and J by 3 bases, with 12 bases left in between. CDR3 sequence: CASSERTLPNEKLFF. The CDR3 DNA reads TGTGCCAGCAGCGAACGGACATTACCTAATGAAAAACTGTTTTTT.

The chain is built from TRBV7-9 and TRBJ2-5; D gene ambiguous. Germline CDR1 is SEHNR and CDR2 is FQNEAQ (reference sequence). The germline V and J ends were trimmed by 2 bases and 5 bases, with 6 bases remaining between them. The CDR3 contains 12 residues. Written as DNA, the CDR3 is TGTGCCAGCAGCTTAAGCCGCGAGACCCAGTACTTC. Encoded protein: CASSLSRETQYF. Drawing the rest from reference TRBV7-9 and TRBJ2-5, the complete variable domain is DTGVSQNPRHKITKRGQNVTFRCDPISEHNRLYWYRQTLGQGPEFLTYFQNEAQLEKSRLLSDRFSAERPKGSFSTLEIQRTEQGDSAMYLCASSLSRETQYFGPGTRLLVL.

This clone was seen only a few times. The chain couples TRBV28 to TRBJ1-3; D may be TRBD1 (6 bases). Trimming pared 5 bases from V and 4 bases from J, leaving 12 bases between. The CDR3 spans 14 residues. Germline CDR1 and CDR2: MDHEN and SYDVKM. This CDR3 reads CASSARGSGNTIYF. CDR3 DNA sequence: TGTGCCAGCAGTGCGAGGGGGTCAGGAAACACCATATATTTT.

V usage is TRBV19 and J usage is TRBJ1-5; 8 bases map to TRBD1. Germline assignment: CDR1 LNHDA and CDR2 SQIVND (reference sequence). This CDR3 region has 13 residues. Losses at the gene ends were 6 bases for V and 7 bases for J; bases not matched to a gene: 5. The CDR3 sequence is CASSGQGRQPQHF. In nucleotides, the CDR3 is TGTGCCAGTAGCGGACAGGGAAGACAGCCCCAGCATTTT.

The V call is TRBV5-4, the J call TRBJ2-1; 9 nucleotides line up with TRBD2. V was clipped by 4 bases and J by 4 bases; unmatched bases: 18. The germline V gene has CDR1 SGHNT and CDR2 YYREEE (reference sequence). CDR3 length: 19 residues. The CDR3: CASSLFRALAGMVYNEQFF. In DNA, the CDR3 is TGTGCCAGCAGCCTCTTCCGTGCCCTAGCGGGAATGGTATACAATGAGCAGTTCTTC.

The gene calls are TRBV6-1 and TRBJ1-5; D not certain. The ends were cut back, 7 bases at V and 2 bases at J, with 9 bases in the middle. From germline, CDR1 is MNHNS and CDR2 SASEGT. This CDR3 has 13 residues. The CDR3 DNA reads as TGTGCCAGCACGGGAAAGGGCAATCAGCCCCAGCATTTT. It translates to CASTGKGNQPQHF.

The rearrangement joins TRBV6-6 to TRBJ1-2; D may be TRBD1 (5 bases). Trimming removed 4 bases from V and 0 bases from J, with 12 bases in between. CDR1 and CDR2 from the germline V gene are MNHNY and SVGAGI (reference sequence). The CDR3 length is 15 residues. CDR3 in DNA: TGTGCCAGCAGTTTTGACAGCCCTGCTAACTATGGCTACACCTTC. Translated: CASSFDSPANYGYTF.

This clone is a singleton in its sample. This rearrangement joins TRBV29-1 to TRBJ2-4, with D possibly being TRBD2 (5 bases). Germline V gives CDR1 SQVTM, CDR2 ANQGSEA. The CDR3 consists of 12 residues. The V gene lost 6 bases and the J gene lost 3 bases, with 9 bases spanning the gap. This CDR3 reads CSVWTLKNIQYF. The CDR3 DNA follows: TGCAGCGTCTGGACTCTCAAAAACATTCAGTACTTC.

The CDR3 loop is CASSYSLNRSYGYTF. CDR3 DNA: TGTGCCAGCAGTTACTCGTTAAACCGGAGCTATGGCTACACCTTC. The chain combines TRBV6-5 with TRBJ1-2, with no clear D. This CDR3 is 15 amino acids long. Trimming shortened V by 0 bases and J by 4 bases, and 12 bases separated the two germline ends. In germline, CDR1 is MNHEY, CDR2 SVGAGI.

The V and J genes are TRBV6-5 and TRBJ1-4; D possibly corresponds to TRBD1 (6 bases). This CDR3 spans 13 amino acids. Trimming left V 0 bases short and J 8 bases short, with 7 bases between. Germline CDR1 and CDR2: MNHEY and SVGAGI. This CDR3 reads CASSYSDREKLFF. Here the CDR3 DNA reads TGTGCCAGCAGTTACTCGGACAGAGAAAAACTGTTTTTT.

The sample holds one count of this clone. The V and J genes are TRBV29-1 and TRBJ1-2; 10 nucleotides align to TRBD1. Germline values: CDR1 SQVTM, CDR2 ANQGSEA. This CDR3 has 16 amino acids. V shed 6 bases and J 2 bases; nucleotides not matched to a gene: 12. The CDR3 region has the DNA TGCAGCGTCACCGGGACAGGGGCGGGTGGGAACTATGGCTACACCTTC. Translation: CSVTGTGAGGNYGYTF. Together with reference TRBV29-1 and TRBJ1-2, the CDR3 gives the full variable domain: SAVISQKPSRDICQRGTSLTIQCQVDSQVTMMFWYRQQPGQSLTLIATANQGSEATYESGFVIDKFPISRPNLTFSTLTVSNMSPEDSSIYLCSVTGTGAGGNYGYTFGSGTRLTVV.

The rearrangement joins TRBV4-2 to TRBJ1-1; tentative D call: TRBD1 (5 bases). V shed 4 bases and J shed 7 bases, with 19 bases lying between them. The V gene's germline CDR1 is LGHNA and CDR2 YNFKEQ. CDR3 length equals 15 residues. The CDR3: CASSPDLQGGREAFF. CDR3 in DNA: TGTGCCAGCAGCCCGGACCTTCAGGGTGGCCGTGAAGCTTTCTTT.

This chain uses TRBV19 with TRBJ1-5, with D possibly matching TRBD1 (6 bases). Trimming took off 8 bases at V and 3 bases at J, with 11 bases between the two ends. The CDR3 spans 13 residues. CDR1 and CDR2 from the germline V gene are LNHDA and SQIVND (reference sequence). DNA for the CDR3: TGTGCCAGTGAGGGACACAACAATCAGCCCCAGCATTTT. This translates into CASEGHNNQPQHF. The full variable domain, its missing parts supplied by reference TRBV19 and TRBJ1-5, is DGGITQSPKYLFRKEGQNVTLSCEQNLNHDAMYWYRQDPGQGLRLIYYSQIVNDFQKGDIAEGYSVSREKKESFPLTVTSAQKNPTAFYLCASEGHNNQPQHFGDGTRLSIL.

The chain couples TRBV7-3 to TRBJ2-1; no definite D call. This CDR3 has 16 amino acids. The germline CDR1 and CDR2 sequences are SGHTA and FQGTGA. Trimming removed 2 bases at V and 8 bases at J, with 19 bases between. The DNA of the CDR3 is TGTGCCAGCAGCTTATCGCGTAACTCTTTTTTGGATGAGCAGTTCTTC. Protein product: CASSLSRNSFLDEQFF.

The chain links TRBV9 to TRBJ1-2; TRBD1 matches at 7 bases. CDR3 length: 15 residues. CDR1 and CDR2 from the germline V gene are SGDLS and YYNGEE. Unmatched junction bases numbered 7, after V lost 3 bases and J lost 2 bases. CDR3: CASSDRDSLNYGYTF. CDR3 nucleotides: TGTGCCAGCAGCGACCGGGACAGCCTCAACTATGGCTACACCTTC.

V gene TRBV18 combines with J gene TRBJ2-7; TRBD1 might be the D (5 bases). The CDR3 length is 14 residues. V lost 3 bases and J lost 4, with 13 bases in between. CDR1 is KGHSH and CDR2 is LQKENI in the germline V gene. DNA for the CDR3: TGTGCCAGCTCACCGGGTCGGGCAGGGTACGAGCAGTACTTC. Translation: CASSPGRAGYEQYF.

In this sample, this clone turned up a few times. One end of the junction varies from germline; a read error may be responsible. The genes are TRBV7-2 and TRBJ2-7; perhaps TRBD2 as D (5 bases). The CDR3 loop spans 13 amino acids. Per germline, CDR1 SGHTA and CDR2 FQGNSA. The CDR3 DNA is TGTGCCAGCAGCCTAGCCGGGAACTACGAGCAGTACTTC. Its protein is CASSLAGNYEQYF.

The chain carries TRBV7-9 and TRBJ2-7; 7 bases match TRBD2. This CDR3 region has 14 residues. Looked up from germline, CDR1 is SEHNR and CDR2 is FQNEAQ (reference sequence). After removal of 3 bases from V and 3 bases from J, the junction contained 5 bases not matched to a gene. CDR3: CASSFGEGVYEQYF. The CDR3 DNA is TGTGCCAGCAGCTTCGGGGAGGGTGTCTACGAGCAGTACTTC.

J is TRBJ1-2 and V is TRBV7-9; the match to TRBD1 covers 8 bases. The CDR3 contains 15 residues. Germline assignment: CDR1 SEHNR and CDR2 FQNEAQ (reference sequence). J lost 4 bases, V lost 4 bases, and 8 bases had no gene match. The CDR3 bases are TGTGCCAGCAGCTCAGTCGGACAGGGCGGCTATGGCTACACCTTC. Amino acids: CASSSVGQGGYGYTF. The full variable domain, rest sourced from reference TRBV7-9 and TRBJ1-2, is DTGVSQNPRHKITKRGQNVTFRCDPISEHNRLYWYRQTLGQGPEFLTYFQNEAQLEKSRLLSDRFSAERPKGSFSTLEIQRTEQGDSAMYLCASSSVGQGGYGYTFGSGTRLTVV.

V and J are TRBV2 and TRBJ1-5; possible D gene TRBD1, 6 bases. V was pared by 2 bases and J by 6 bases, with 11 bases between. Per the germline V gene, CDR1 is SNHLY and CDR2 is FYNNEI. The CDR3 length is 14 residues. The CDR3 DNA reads TGTGCCAGCAGTGAACAGCGAGGGGGTCAGCCCCAGCATTTT. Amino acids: CASSEQRGGQPQHF.

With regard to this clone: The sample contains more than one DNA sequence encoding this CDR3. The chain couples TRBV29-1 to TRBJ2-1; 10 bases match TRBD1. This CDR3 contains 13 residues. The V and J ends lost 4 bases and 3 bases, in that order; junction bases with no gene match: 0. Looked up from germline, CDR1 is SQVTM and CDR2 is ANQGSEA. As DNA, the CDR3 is TGCAGCGTTGGGACAGGGGGCTACAATGAGCAGTTCTTC. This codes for CSVGTGGYNEQFF.

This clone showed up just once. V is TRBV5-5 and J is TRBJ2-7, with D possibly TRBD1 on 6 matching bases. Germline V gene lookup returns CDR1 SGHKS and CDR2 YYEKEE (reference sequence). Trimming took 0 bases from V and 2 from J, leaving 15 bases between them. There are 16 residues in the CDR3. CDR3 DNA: TGTGCCAGCAGCTTGGCCCTAGGACAGAGTACCTACGAGCAGTACTTC. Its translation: CASSLALGQSTYEQYF.

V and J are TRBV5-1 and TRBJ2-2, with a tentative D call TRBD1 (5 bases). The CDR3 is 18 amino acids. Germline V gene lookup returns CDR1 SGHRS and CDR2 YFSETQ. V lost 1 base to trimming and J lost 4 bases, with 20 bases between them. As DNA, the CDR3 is TGCGCCAGCAGCTTGAGGTCGTTGACACCCCAGGGCACCGGGGAGCTGTTTTTT. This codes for CASSLRSLTPQGTGELFF.